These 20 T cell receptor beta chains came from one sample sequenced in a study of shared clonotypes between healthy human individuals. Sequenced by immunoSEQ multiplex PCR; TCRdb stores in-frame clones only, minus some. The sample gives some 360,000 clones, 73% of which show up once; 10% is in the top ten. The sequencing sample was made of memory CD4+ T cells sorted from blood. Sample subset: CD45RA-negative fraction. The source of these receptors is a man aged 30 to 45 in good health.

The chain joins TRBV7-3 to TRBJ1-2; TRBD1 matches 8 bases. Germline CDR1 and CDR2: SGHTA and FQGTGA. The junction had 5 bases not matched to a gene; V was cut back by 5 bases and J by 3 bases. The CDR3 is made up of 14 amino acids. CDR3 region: CASSTGTGDYGYTF. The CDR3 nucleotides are TGTGCCAGCAGCACCGGGACAGGTGACTATGGCTACACCTTC.

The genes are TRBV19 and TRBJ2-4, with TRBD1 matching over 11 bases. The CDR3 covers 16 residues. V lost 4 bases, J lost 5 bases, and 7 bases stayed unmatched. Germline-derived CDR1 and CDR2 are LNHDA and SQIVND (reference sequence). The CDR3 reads CASSTGTGGTENIQYF. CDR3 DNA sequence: TGTGCCAGTAGTACCGGGACAGGGGGGACAGAAAACATTCAGTACTTC.

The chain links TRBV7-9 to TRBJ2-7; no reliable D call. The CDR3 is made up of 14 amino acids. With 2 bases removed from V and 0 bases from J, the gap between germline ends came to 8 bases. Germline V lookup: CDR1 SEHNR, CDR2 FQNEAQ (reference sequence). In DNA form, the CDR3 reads TGTGCCAGCAGCTTAACGACGGGCTCCTACGAGCAGTACTTC. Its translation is CASSLTTGSYEQYF.

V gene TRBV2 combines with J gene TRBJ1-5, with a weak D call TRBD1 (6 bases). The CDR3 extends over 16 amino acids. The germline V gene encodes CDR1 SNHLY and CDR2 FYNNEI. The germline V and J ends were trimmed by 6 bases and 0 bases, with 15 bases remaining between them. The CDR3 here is CASSATGLGSNQPQHF. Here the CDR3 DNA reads TGTGCCAGCAGCGCAACAGGGTTAGGTAGCAATCAGCCCCAGCATTTT.

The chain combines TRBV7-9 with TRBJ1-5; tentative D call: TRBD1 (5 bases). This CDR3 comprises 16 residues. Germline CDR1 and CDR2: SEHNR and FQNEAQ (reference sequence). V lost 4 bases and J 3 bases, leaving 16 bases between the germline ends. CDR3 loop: CASSSGGGSSNQPQHF. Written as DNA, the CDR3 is TGTGCCAGCAGCTCCGGGGGGGGATCATCCAATCAGCCCCAGCATTTT.

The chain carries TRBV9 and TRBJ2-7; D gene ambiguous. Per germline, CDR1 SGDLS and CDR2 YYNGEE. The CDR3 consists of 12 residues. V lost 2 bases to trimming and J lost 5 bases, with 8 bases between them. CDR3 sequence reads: CASSVGSNEQYF. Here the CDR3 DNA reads TGTGCCAGCAGCGTCGGAAGTAACGAGCAGTACTTC.

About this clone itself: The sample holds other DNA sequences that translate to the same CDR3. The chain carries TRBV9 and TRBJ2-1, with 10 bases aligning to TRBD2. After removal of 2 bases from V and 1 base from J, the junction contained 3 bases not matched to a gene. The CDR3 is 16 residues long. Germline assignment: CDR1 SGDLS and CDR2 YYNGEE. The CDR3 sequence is CASSVGTSASYNEQFF. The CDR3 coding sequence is TGTGCCAGCAGCGTTGGGACTAGCGCGTCCTACAATGAGCAGTTCTTC.

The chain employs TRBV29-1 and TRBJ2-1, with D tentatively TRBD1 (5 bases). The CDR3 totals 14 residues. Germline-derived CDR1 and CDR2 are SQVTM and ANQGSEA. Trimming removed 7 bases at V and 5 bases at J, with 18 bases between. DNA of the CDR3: TGCAGCGGGTGGGCGCAGGGATCGGACAATGAGCAGTTCTTC. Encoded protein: CSGWAQGSDNEQFF.

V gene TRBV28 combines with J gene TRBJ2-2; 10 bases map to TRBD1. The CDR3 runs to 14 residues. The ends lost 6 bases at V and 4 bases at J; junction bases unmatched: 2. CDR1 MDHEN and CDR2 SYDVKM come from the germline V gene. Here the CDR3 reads CASRWDRGTGELFF. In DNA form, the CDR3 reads TGTGCCAGCAGGTGGGACAGGGGCACCGGGGAGCTGTTTTTT.

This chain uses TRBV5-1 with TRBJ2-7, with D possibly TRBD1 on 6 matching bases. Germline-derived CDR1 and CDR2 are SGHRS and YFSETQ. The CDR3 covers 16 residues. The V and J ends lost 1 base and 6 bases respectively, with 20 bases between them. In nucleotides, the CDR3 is TGCGCCAGCAGCTTGACTGGTTTGGGGGCTAGTGGCGAGCAGTACTTC. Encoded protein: CASSLTGLGASGEQYF.

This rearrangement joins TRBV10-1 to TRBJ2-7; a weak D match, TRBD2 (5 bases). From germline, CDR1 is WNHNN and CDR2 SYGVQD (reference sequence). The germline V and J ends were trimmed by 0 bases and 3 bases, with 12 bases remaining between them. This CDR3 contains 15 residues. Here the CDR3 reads CASSESRGGVYEQYF. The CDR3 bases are TGCGCCAGCAGTGAGTCCCGGGGTGGGGTCTACGAGCAGTACTTC.

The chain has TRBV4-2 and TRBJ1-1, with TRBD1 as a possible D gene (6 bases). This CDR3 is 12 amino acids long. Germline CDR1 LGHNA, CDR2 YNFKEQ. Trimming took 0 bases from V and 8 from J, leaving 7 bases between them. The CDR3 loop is CASSQDDREAFF. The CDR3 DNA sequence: TGTGCCAGCAGCCAAGATGACAGGGAAGCTTTCTTT.

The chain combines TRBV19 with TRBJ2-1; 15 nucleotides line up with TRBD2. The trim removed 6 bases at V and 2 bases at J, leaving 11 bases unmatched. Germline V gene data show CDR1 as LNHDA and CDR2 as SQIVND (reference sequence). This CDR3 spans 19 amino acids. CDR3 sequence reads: CASRTKGLAGGGAYNEQFF. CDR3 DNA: TGTGCCAGTAGAACGAAGGGACTAGCGGGAGGTGGGGCCTACAATGAGCAGTTCTTC. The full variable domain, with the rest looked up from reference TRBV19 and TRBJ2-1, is DGGITQSPKYLFRKEGQNVTLSCEQNLNHDAMYWYRQDPGQGLRLIYYSQIVNDFQKGDIAEGYSVSREKKESFPLTVTSAQKNPTAFYLCASRTKGLAGGGAYNEQFFGPGTRLTVL.

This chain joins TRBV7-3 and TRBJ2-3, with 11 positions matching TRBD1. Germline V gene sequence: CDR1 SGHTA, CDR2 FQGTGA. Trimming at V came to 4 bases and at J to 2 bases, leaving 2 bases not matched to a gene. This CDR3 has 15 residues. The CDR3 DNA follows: TGTGCCAGCAGCTCCGGACAGGGGGCCACAGATACGCAGTATTTT. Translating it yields CASSSGQGATDTQYF.

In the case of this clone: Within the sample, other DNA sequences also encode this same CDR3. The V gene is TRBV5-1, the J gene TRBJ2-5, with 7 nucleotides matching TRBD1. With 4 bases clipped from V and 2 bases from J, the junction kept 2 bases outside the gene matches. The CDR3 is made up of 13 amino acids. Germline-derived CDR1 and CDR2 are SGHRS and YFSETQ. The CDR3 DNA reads TGCGCCAGCAGCCCGGGACAGCAAGAGACCCAGTACTTC. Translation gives CASSPGQQETQYF.

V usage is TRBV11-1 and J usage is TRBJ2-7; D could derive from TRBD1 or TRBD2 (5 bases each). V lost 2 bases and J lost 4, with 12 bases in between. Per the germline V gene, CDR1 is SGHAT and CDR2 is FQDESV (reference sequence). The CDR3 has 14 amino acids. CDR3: CASSLQSGTYEQYF. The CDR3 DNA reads TGTGCCAGCAGCTTACAATCTGGGACGTACGAGCAGTACTTC.

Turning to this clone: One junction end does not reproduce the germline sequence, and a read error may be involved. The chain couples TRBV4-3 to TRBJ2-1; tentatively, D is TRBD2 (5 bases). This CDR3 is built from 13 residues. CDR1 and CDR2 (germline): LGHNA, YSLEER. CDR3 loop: CVSSQLFGDEQFF. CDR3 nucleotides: TGCGTCAGCAGCCAGCTTTTCGGGGATGAGCAGTTCTTC.

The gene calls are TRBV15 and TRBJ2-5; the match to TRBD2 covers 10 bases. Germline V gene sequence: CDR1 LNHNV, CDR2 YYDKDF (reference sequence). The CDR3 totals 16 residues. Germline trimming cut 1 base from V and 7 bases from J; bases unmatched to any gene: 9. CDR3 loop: CATSRAPSGRTATQYF. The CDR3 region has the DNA TGTGCCACCAGCAGAGCTCCTAGCGGGAGAACAGCGACCCAGTACTTC.

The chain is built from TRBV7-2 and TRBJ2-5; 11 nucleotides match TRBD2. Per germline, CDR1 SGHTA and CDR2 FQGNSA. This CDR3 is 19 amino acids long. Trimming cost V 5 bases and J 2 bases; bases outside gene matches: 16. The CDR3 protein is CASSRLSLAGGPIQETQYF. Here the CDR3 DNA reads TGTGCCAGCAGCCGACTTTCGTTAGCGGGAGGGCCCATACAAGAGACCCAGTACTTC.

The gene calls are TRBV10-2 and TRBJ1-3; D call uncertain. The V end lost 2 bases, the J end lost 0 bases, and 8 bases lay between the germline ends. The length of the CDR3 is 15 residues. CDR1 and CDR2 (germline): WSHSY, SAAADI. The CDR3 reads CASSEGQHSGNTIYF. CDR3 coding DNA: TGCGCCAGCAGTGAGGGGCAGCACTCTGGAAACACCATATATTTT.